Included here is one T cell receptor (beta chain) sequence, with context. The sample originates from a study of blood T cell repertoires in COVID-19. The overall study: The United States, Italy and Spain provided the acute and convalescent COVID-19 samples.

Here immunoSEQ multiplex PCR was the method, and the copy in TCRdb shows in-frame clones only, minus some. This table has 140,000 to 150,000 clones, around 73% appearing once. Those who participated ranged in age from roughly 18 to 100 years and resided in around 22 US areas. Recovered status in Cohort 3 required two negative PCRs, clearance, or symptom resolution. Germline V lookup: CDR1 MGHRA, CDR2 YSYEKL. The CDR3 consists of 17 residues. V gave up 1 base and J gave up 3 bases, with 16 bases separating them. The source of this sequence is a woman aged 45-59 years who had recovered from COVID-19. The chain is built from TRBV4-1 and TRBJ2-1; D remains ambiguous. Sample: PBMCs or T cells enriched from blood (not recorded which). CDR3 bases: TGCGCCAGCAGCCAAGGTAACGGCAGGTACTTCTACAATGAGCAGTTCTTC. Protein: CASSQGNGRYFYNEQFF.